This T cell receptor (beta chain) originates from a study of beta chain features in type 1 diabetes. Points from the study as a whole: Relative to healthy donors, patients appeared to have naive, central memory and Treg TCRB repertoires that were more similar.

The isolated RNA, all of it, was reverse transcribed, so expressed TCRB transcripts were what got sequenced. Here immunoSEQ multiplex PCR was the method, and the copy in TCRdb shows in-frame clones only, minus some. The data contain 200,000 to 250,000 clones, over 9.5% of them singletons. A word on this clone: Its antigen is currently unknown.

CDR1 is SGHNT, CDR2 YYREEE, per germline (reference sequence). The CDR3 contains 14 residues. V dropped 2 bases and J dropped 2; count of bases not matched to a gene: 2. Per donor, one heparinised blood draw averaged around 0.12 L. The chain carries TRBV5-4 and TRBJ2-5; 8 nucleotides agree with TRBD1. Sequenced material: naive CD4+ T cells from blood. The clonotype originates from a woman aged 18-29 years in good health. In DNA, the CDR3 is TGTGCCAGCAGCTTAAACAGGGGGCAAGAGACCCAGTACTTC. Translating it yields CASSLNRGQETQYF.